The 2 T cell receptor beta chains reported below all come from one sample, sequenced in a study of shared clonotypes between healthy human individuals. TCRdb's table, derived via immunoSEQ multiplex PCR, lists solely in-frame clones and lacks some. The sample lists some 95,000 clones, 68% occurring once. Sequencing input: memory CD8+ T cells sorted from blood. Subset reported: CD45RO+ cells pooled with CCR7-negative TemRA cells. These receptor sequences come from a man aged 30-40 years in good health.

This rearrangement joins TRBV27 to TRBJ2-5; D gene unclear. CDR1 and CDR2 from the germline V gene are MNHEY and SMNVEV (reference sequence). The length of the CDR3 is 11 residues. V was pared by 7 bases and J by 5 bases, with 8 bases between. The CDR3 loop is CASKTGETQYF. CDR3 bases: TGTGCCAGCAAAACCGGGGAGACCCAGTACTTC.

The CDR3 spells CASSPPGTGELFF. In DNA, the CDR3 is TGTGCCAGCAGTCCCCCAGGGACCGGGGAGCTGTTTTTT. The chain couples TRBV28 to TRBJ2-2, with D perhaps TRBD1 (5 bases). This CDR3 region has 13 residues. Per the germline V gene, CDR1 is MDHEN and CDR2 is SYDVKM. The V end lost 5 bases, the J end lost 5 bases, and 9 bases lay between the germline ends.